This is a list of T cell receptor beta chains from one sample in a study of patients and donors after allogeneic stem cell transplantation. TCRdb redid the calling of the RT-PCR reads with MiXCR, one entry per CDR3 protein. Altogether 150,000 to 250,000 distinct CDR3 sequences are present, 35% to 50% being singletons, with the ten largest covering about 35%. The sequenced sample was blood, either unsorted or a sorted T cell fraction (not recorded which). These TCRs come from a human donor who was either an allogeneic HSCT recipient or a stem cell or donor lymphocyte infusion donor (not recorded which). It is not recorded whose cells these are; they may come from a transplant donor. CDR3s include the opening cysteine and the closing phenylalanine or tryptophan. The order of the fields is clone size, J gene, D gene, V gene, CDR3 DNA, CDR3 protein. The D gene is left open where the match is weak. Clone sizes are given selectively: once, few, many, or a class where the clone is expanded.

>.|TRBJ2-5|TRBD2|TRBV7-2
TGTGCCAGCAGCTTAGGGACTAGCGGAGAGACCCAGTACTTC
CASSLGTSGETQYF
>.|TRBJ2-1|TRBD2|TRBV5-1
TGCGCCAGCAGCTTAAGCGGGGATTACAATGAGCAGTTCTTC
CASSLSGDYNEQFF
>.|TRBJ2-1|TRBD1|TRBV12-3/TRBV12-4
TGTGCCAGCAGTTTAACTAGGTTCAGGGGGCAGAATGAGCAGTTCTTC
CASSLTRFRGQNEQFF
>.|TRBJ2-6|.|TRBV7-3
TGTGCCAGCAGCCCTTTTTTACGTGGGGCCAACGTCCTGACTTTC
CASSPFLRGANVLTF
>.|TRBJ1-5|.|TRBV25-1
TGTGCCAGCACTCCGGACGGGCAGGGGAGGAGACAGCCCCAGCATTTT
CASTPDGQGRRQPQHF
>few|TRBJ1-1|.|TRBV2
TGTGCCAGCAGGACTACCGTGGCTGAAGCTTTCTTT
CASRTTVAEAFF
>few|TRBJ1-1|.|TRBV5-1
TGCGCCAGCAGGATTAGGCCTGGGACTGAAGCTTTCTTT
CASRIRPGTEAFF
>.|TRBJ2-7|.|TRBV6-6
TGTGCCAGCAGTTACAAGCGCAGCGAGTACGAGCAGTACTTC
CASSYKRSEYEQYF
>.|TRBJ2-1|TRBD2|TRBV5-1
TGCGCCAGCCAACCGGGAGGGCCGACTGAGCAGTTCTTC
CASQPGGPTEQFF
>.|TRBJ1-4|TRBD1|TRBV7-9
TGTGCCAGCAGCTGGGGACAGCTGGGGGAAAAACTGTTTTTT
CASSWGQLGEKLFF
>.|TRBJ2-3|.|TRBV7-6
TGTGCCAGCAGCTTACGGACGGGGGGCCACACAGATACGCAGTATTTT
CASSLRTGGHTDTQYF
>few|TRBJ2-1|TRBD2|TRBV29-1
TGCAGCGTCGCCTCGGCGGGAGGATCCTACAATGAGCAGTTCTTC
CSVASAGGSYNEQFF
>.|TRBJ2-3|TRBD2|TRBV5-1
TGCGCCAGCCACACGACACTAGCGGGAGATACGCAGTATTTT
CASHTTLAGDTQYF
>few|TRBJ1-5|.|TRBV7-2
TGTGCCAGCAGCCCACGGGGGCCAAGGGGTAATCAGCCCCAGCATTTT
CASSPRGPRGNQPQHF
>few|TRBJ2-7|.|TRBV2
TGTGCCAGCAATGCCGACAGGACCCTTTACGAGCAGTACTTC
CASNADRTLYEQYF
>few|TRBJ1-2|.|TRBV27
TGTGCCAGCAGTTTATCTTTCGGGGGTACTAACTATGGCTACACCTTC
CASSLSFGGTNYGYTF
>.|TRBJ2-1|.|TRBV12-3/TRBV12-4
TGTGCCAGCAGTTTACTATCCGGCTCCTACAATGAGCAGTTCTTC
CASSLLSGSYNEQFF
>.|TRBJ2-5|.|TRBV2
TGTGCCAGCTATGGCGGGCCAGCAGAGACCCAGTACTTC
CASYGGPAETQYF
>.|TRBJ2-5|.|TRBV12-3/TRBV12-4
TGTGCCAGCAGTCCCCGCAGCGGGCCCTCTCCAGAGACCCAGTACTTC
CASSPRSGPSPETQYF
>.|TRBJ2-1|TRBD2|TRBV9
TGTGCCAGCAGCGTCGACCCTATAGCGGGAAGATGGCCCAATGAGCAGTTCTTC
CASSVDPIAGRWPNEQFF
>.|TRBJ2-1|.|TRBV12-3/TRBV12-4
TGTGCCAGCAGTTTATCGGCAGGGGGGCCCAATGAGCAGTTCTTC
CASSLSAGGPNEQFF
>few|TRBJ1-1|TRBD1|TRBV7-9
TGTGCCAGCAGCCCCTACAGGGGCCAGAACACTGAAGCTTTCTTT
CASSPYRGQNTEAFF
>.|TRBJ1-5|.|TRBV5-6
TGTGCCAGCAGCTTCTACGGTTTGGGGTCAGATCAGCCCCAGCATTTT
CASSFYGLGSDQPQHF
>.|TRBJ2-3|TRBD2|TRBV7-9
TGTGCCAGCAGCTACCGACTAGCGCCAGATACGCAGTATTTT
CASSYRLAPDTQYF
>.|TRBJ1-6|.|TRBV12-3/TRBV12-4
TGTGCCAGCAGTTTAGTTGTAGGGAATTCACCCCTCCACTTT
CASSLVVGNSPLHF
>.|TRBJ1-3|.|TRBV30
TGTGCCTGGACAGAGGGAAACACCATATATTTT
CAWTEGNTIYF
>.|TRBJ2-1|TRBD2|TRBV7-9
TGTGCCAGCAGCAGGACTAGCGGGAGGACTCGCTCCTACAATGAGCAGTTCTTC
CASSRTSGRTRSYNEQFF
>.|TRBJ1-5|.|TRBV3-1
TGTGCCAGCAGCCAAGATACAGATCAGCCCCAGCATTTT
CASSQDTDQPQHF
>few|TRBJ1-1|TRBD1|TRBV5-8
TGTGCCAGCATCCACCTGGGGACAGGGGTAGCCACTGAAGCTTTCTTT
CASIHLGTGVATEAFF
>.|TRBJ2-1|.|TRBV5-6
TGTGCCAGCAGCTTGTATTTCAGTGAGCAGTTCTTC
CASSLYFSEQFF
>few|TRBJ2-7|TRBD1|TRBV10-3
TGTGCCATCAGGACCTCGGGGACAGGGAACGAGCAGTACTTC
CAIRTSGTGNEQYF
>.|TRBJ2-5|.|TRBV29-1
TGCAGCTCCCAGGGGTCTTGGGAGACCCAGTACTTC
CSSQGSWETQYF
>few|TRBJ2-2|TRBD2|TRBV27
TGTGCCAGCAGTTTGACTAGCGGGGGTTTGGGGGAGCTGTTTTTT
CASSLTSGGLGELFF